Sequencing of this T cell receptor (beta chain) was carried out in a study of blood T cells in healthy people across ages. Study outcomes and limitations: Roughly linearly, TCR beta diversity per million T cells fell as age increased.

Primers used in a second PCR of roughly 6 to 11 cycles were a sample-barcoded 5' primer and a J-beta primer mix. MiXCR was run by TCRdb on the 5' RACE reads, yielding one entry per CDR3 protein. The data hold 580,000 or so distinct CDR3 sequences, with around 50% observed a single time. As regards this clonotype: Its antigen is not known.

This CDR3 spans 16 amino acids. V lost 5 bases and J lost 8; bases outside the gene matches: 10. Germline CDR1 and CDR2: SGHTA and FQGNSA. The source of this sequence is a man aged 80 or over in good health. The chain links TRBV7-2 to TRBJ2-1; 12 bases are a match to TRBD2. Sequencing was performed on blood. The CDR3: CASSRDGLAGSYEQFF. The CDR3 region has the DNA TGTGCCAGCAGCAGGGACGGACTAGCGGGGAGCTATGAGCAGTTCTTC. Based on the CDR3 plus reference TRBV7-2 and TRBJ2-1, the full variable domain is GAGVSQSPSNKVTEKGKDVELRCDPISGHTALYWYRQSLGQGLEFLIYFQGNSAPDKSGLPSDRFSAERTGGSVSTLTIQRTQQEDSAVYLCASSRDGLAGSYEQFFGPGTRLTVL.